Following are 21 T cell receptor beta chains from one sample sequenced in a study of T cells in Graves' hyperthyroidism and ophthalmopathy. Amplified TCR beta CDR3 regions derived from RNA transcripts. A set of HTBI primers served as the primers for a first-round RT-PCR of the TCR CDR3. TCRdb re-derived calls from the multiplex PCR reads in MiXCR, one entry per CDR3 protein. This sample has 450,000 to 650,000 distinct CDR3 sequences, with 20% to 25% found just once. The sample comprised blood. Receptors originate from a man between 18 and 29 years old with Graves' hyperthyroidism.

This clonotype was seen a handful of times. CDR3 sequence (DNA): TGTGCCAGCAGCGGGGGGGATCAAGAGACCCAGTACTTC. This translates into CASSGGDQETQYF. The rearrangement joins TRBV9 to TRBJ2-5; possibly TRBD2 for D (6 bases). Germline V lookup: CDR1 SGDLS, CDR2 YYNGEE. Trimming pared 3 bases from V and 2 bases from J, leaving 8 bases between. The CDR3 has 13 amino acids.

Ten or more counts support this clonotype. V and J are TRBV6-4 and TRBJ2-5; D is unclear. V was clipped by 3 bases and J by 7 bases, with 3 bases between them. Germline loops: CDR1 MRHNA, CDR2 SNTAGT. The CDR3 spans 10 residues. CDR3 residues: CASSEVTQYF. The CDR3 bases are TGTGCCAGCAGTGAAGTGACCCAGTACTTC.

This clonotype has ten or more counts. The CDR3 reads CASSLVHGWDTEAFF. CDR3 DNA: TGTGCCAGCAGCTTAGTCCACGGGTGGGACACTGAAGCTTTCTTT. The V call is TRBV7-8, the J call TRBJ1-1; no definite D call. Germline V gives CDR1 SGHVS, CDR2 FQNEAQ. The CDR3 length is 15 residues. The germline V and J ends were trimmed by 1 base and 3 bases, with 12 bases remaining between them. The full variable domain, rest sourced from reference TRBV7-8 and TRBJ1-1, is GAGVSQSPRYKVAKRGQDVALRCDPISGHVSLFWYQQALGQGPEFLTYFQNEAQLDKSGLPSDRFFAERPEGSVSTLKIQRTQQEDSAVYLCASSLVHGWDTEAFFGQGTRLTVV.

This clonotype was counted between two and nine times. In DNA form, the CDR3 reads TGTGCCAGCAGAGCCGGGACTAGCACCAGTTGGTCCTACGAGCAGTACTTC. Its protein is CASRAGTSTSWSYEQYF. This rearrangement joins TRBV6-1 to TRBJ2-7, with 9 bases identical to TRBD2. The CDR3 sequence is 17 residues long. CDR1 MNHNS and CDR2 SASEGT come from the germline V gene. V trimming: 6 bases; J trimming: 1 base; junction bases outside the gene matches: 13.

The CDR3 spells CASSYDPRDQPQHF. The CDR3 nucleotides are TGTGCCAGCAGTTATGACCCCAGGGATCAGCCCCAGCATTTT. This chain links TRBV6-5 with TRBJ1-5; D possibly corresponds to TRBD1 (5 bases). This CDR3 comprises 14 residues. V lost 3 bases and J lost 5, with 11 bases in between. Germline CDR1 is MNHEY and CDR2 is SVGAGI.

This clonotype has ten or more counts. The CDR3: CASSPVNRVRYGYTF. The CDR3 nucleotides are TGTGCCAGTAGTCCGGTAAACAGGGTTCGCTATGGCTACACCTTC. The chain uses TRBV19 and TRBJ1-2; a weak D match, TRBD1 (6 bases). The V end was cut by 5 bases, the J end by 4 bases, with 17 bases between. Looked up from germline, CDR1 is LNHDA and CDR2 is SQIVND (reference sequence). The CDR3 is 15 amino acids.

This clonotype was counted a few times. The chain combines TRBV7-6 with TRBJ2-2; tentatively, D is TRBD1 (6 bases). The germline V gene has CDR1 SGHVS and CDR2 FNYEAQ. Between the trimmed V and J ends, which lost 5 bases and 0 bases, there was a span of 22 bases. The CDR3 consists of 19 residues. CDR3 region: CASSRIPTGTFSNTGELFF. The CDR3 DNA reads as TGTGCCAGCAGCCGCATTCCCACGGGGACATTCTCGAACACCGGGGAGCTGTTTTTT.

The rearrangement joins TRBV12-3 or TRBV12-4 to TRBJ1-5, with D possibly being TRBD1 (6 bases). The CDR3 spans 17 residues. V was cut by 5 bases and J by 1 base, with 18 bases left in between. CDR3 residues: CASSPTPQGRSNQPQHF. The CDR3 DNA is TGTGCCAGCAGTCCCACTCCGCAGGGGAGGAGCAATCAGCCCCAGCATTTT.

As for this clonotype: With a much larger clone just one base away, this may be a read error. This sequence joins TRBV2 and TRBJ1-5; D is perhaps TRBD1 (5 bases). The CDR3 is made up of 14 amino acids. V lost 4 bases to trimming and J lost 7 bases, with 14 bases between them. Germline V gene data show CDR1 as SNHLY and CDR2 as FYNNEI. This chain's CDR3 is CASSVALGGQPQHF. Here the CDR3 DNA reads TGTGCCAGCAGTGTAGCCCTCGGGGGGCAGCCCCAGCATTTT.

Many counts were recorded for this clonotype. The chain carries TRBV6-2 or TRBV6-3 and TRBJ2-7, with 7 bases fitting TRBD1. The CDR3 has 15 residues. Germline V gene sequence: CDR1 MNHEY, CDR2 SVGEGT. Germline trimming cut 0 bases from V and 1 base from J; bases unmatched to any gene: 3. The CDR3 here is CASSYSTGLSYEQYF. Here the CDR3 DNA reads TGTGCCAGCAGTTACTCGACAGGGTTATCCTACGAGCAGTACTTC.

Many counts were recorded for this clonotype. The chain combines TRBV6-1 with TRBJ2-2, with a possible D match to TRBD1 (5 bases). The CDR3 extends over 14 amino acids. The germline gives CDR1 MNHNS, CDR2 SASEGT. V gave up 5 bases and J gave up 1 base, with 8 bases separating them. CDR3 protein: CASSRGQNTGELFF. The CDR3 DNA reads TGTGCCAGCAGTAGGGGCCAGAACACCGGGGAGCTGTTTTTT.

This clonotype appeared many times. The J gene is TRBJ1-1, the V gene TRBV2, with 7 bases aligning to TRBD1. CDR3 length: 13 residues. From germline, CDR1 is SNHLY and CDR2 FYNNEI. V dropped 5 bases and J dropped 4; count of bases not matched to a gene: 4. The CDR3 DNA sequence: TGTGCCAGCAGTAGGGGGACAGTCACTGAAGCTTTCTTT. Amino acid sequence: CASSRGTVTEAFF.

This clonotype appeared many times. The chain links TRBV14 to TRBJ1-1; D unresolved. Germline lookup yields CDR1 SGHDN and CDR2 FVKESK. CDR3 length: 13 residues. V gave up 0 bases and J gave up 3 bases, with 5 bases separating them. This chain's CDR3 is CASSQDSYTEAFF. The CDR3 bases are TGTGCCAGCAGCCAAGACAGTTACACTGAAGCTTTCTTT.

Many counts were recorded for this clonotype. The genes are TRBV6-1 and TRBJ2-4; 8 positions match TRBD2. V gave up 2 bases and J gave up 2 bases; unmatched junction bases: 8. The CDR3 loop spans 17 amino acids. Germline values: CDR1 MNHNS, CDR2 SASEGT. CDR3 region: CASSEISGGGSKNIQYF. The CDR3 region has the DNA TGTGCCAGCAGTGAAATATCCGGGGGGGGCTCCAAAAACATTCAGTACTTC.

In its sample, this clonotype was seen many times. The chain has TRBV2 and TRBJ1-1, with a possible D match to TRBD1 (6 bases). Between the trimmed V and J ends, which lost 7 bases and 0 bases, there was a span of 12 bases. The germline gives CDR1 SNHLY, CDR2 FYNNEI. The CDR3 totals 14 residues. The CDR3 loop reads CASNGTPMNTEAFF. The CDR3 DNA reads as TGTGCCAGCAATGGGACACCGATGAACACTGAAGCTTTCTTT.

There are a few counts of this clonotype. The junction differs from germline at one of its ends, possibly a read error. The V call is TRBV6-1, the J call TRBJ1-1; TRBD1 is a possible D gene (5 bases). The CDR3 contains 15 residues. Per germline, CDR1 MNHNS and CDR2 SASEGT. CDR3 sequence reads: CVSSDGLGQGTEAFF. The CDR3 coding sequence is TGTGTCAGCAGTGATGGGCTGGGGCAGGGCACTGAAGCTTTCTTT.

The table lists this clonotype with a few counts. This rearrangement joins TRBV4-1 to TRBJ1-2; D is unresolved. Trimming pared 1 base from V and 5 bases from J, leaving 8 bases between. CDR1 is MGHRA and CDR2 is YSYEKL in the germline V gene. CDR3 length: 13 amino acids. The CDR3 loop reads CASSQVVSYGYTF. As DNA, the CDR3 is TGCGCCAGCAGCCAAGTCGTCTCATATGGCTACACCTTC.

This clonotype was counted at least ten times. The gene calls are TRBV6-5 and TRBJ2-5; TRBD2 is a possible D gene (6 bases). The CDR3 covers 15 residues. Between the trimmed V and J ends, which lost 5 bases and 1 base, there was a span of 14 bases. The germline V gene has CDR1 MNHEY and CDR2 SVGAGI. CDR3 in DNA: TGTGCCAGCAGTCTCCGGTCCGGGAGCCAAGAGACCCAGTACTTC. As protein: CASSLRSGSQETQYF.

There are a few counts of this clonotype. The CDR3 loop is CASSLQAPDYGYTF. CDR3 DNA: TGTGCCAGCAGCTTACAGGCCCCGGACTATGGCTACACCTTC. This chain connects TRBV6-5 to TRBJ1-2; possibly TRBD1 for D (5 bases). The V end lost 6 bases, the J end lost 3 bases, and 14 bases lay between the germline ends. CDR1 is MNHEY and CDR2 is SVGAGI in the germline V gene. The CDR3 has 14 amino acids.

V is TRBV27 and J is TRBJ1-5, with D possibly TRBD1 on 5 matching bases. Trimming removed 2 bases from V and 3 bases from J, with 11 bases in between. Germline CDR1 and CDR2: MNHEY and SMNVEV (reference sequence). This CDR3 is built from 15 residues. The CDR3 spells CASSLGGMANQPQHF. The CDR3 region has the DNA TGTGCCAGCAGTTTAGGGGGGATGGCCAATCAGCCCCAGCATTTT.

V gene TRBV6-2 or TRBV6-3 combines with J gene TRBJ2-7; tentatively, D is TRBD1 (6 bases). Germline loops: CDR1 MNHEY, CDR2 SVGEGT. CDR3 length: 13 amino acids. V was clipped by 6 bases and J by 4 bases, with 13 bases between them. The DNA for the CDR3 is TGTGCCAGCAGACCCTACAGGGCGTACGAGCAGTACTTC. Encoded protein: CASRPYRAYEQYF.